The clone carrying this T cell receptor beta chain was detected ten times or more. Its target is unknown. V was trimmed by 0 bases and J by 0 bases, leaving 12 bases between them. The germline V gene encodes CDR1 MNHEY and CDR2 SVGAGI. This CDR3 is built from 17 residues. The source of the sample is a study of identical twins. Carrying unique molecular identifiers, the cDNA also gained a universal primer site through template switching. MiXCR was run by TCRdb on the 5' RACE reads, yielding one entry per CDR3 protein. The repertoire consists of about 240,000 distinct CDR3 sequences, with approximately 7.9% occurring once and the leading ten covering around 5%. Study observations and caveats: Surplus twin overlap in beta out-of-frame sequences was less pronounced. There was more out-of-frame TCR alpha sharing in monozygotic twins than models estimated. The study found excess low generation probability among twin-shared out-of-frame alpha sequences.

The same sample was also used in a study of yellow fever vaccine responses in identical twins.

The chain has TRBV6-5 and TRBJ2-1; D call uncertain. The sequence was collected from a woman between 18 and 30 years old in good health. The specimen sequenced was CD8+ T cells sorted from blood. This chain's CDR3 is CASSYSILPNSYNEQFF. The CDR3 DNA reads TGTGCCAGCAGTTACTCGATTTTGCCAAACTCCTACAATGAGCAGTTCTTC.